This T cell receptor (beta chain) was sequenced for a study of T cell responses to AZD1222 COVID-19 vaccine. About the study: Timing groups of about 4 and about 12 weeks for second doses were pooled. Study-level findings and limits: The span of vaccine-associated CD4 TCRs extended across spike, with dominance at 160-218 and 743-854. Seropositive at baseline were only 5 to 7 AZD1222 recipients. In all cases, repertoires were sampled only after the peak T cell response.

In regard to this clone: The antigen is not known.

Germline V lookup: CDR1 SGHRS, CDR2 YFSETQ. The CDR3 covers 13 residues. V was shortened by 7 bases and J by 1 base, with 8 bases between the two germline ends. Method: immunoSEQ multiplex PCR; TCRdb's copy keeps in-frame clones and lacks some. The sample lists about 120,000 clones, roughly 90% occurring once. V usage is TRBV5-1 and J usage is TRBJ2-2, with D perhaps matching TRBD1 (5 bases). Source: peripheral blood, taken on day 0 of AZD1222 vaccination. The receptor was derived from an adult in good health. The DNA of the CDR3 is TGCGCCAGCCAACAGGAGAACACCGGGGAGCTGTTTTTT. Amino acid sequence: CASQQENTGELFF.